The text below deals with one TCR beta chain. Its antigen is unidentified. V lost 1 base to trimming and J lost 1 base, with 9 bases between them. The CDR3 extends over 14 amino acids. Germline CDR1 is SGDLS and CDR2 is YYNGEE. This entry comes from a study of shared clonotypes between healthy human individuals. General study findings and limits: Sampling covered nothing but blood. Tissue TCR repertoires likely differ from those found in blood. In contrast to clonotypes shared by all four donors, non-shared clonotypes had lower generation probabilities.

As originally analysed: Junction-only immunoSEQ data arrived without quality scores, meaning filtering differed. Only in-frame clones appear in the TCRdb table, and some are missing; sequencing was by immunoSEQ multiplex PCR. V and J calls and clone size are given by that table; D and trimming were obtained from the DNA. The sample yields fewer than 3 million clones, 80% to 95% seen once. This sequence was found in a man between 18 and 35 years old in good health. Some clones in this sample may be carry-over from other donors' samples. Sequences were obtained from naive CD4+ T cells from PBMCs. This sample's subset: CD45RA+ positively selected. V and J are TRBV9 and TRBJ2-7; D remains unclear. CDR3: CASSVYDGSYEQYF. CDR3 bases: TGTGCCAGCAGCGTATATGACGGTTCCTACGAGCAGTACTTC.